The 28 T cell receptor beta chains in this list originate from one sample, sequenced in a study of CD8 T cells in ankylosing spondylitis. Study results and limitations: Blood from ankylosing spondylitis patients appeared to carry a characteristic eight-variant TCR beta motif.

TCRdb independently ran MiXCR on the 5' RACE reads; one entry per CDR3 protein. There are 300,000 to 400,000 distinct CDR3 sequences in the sample; around 20% occur only once, and about a sixth lies in the top ten. These receptors have no identified antigens. Sample: blood, either unsorted or a sorted T cell fraction (not recorded which). The receptors were gathered from a male donor with ankylosing spondylitis.

The chain employs TRBV20-1 and TRBJ1-1, with D possibly being TRBD1 (5 bases). The CDR3 runs 13 residues. The germline V and J ends were trimmed by 3 bases and 0 bases, with 8 bases remaining between them. Germline values: CDR1 DFQATT, CDR2 SNEGSKA (reference sequence). The CDR3 protein is CSASGHVNTEAFF. The DNA for the CDR3 is TGCAGTGCTAGTGGACACGTGAACACTGAAGCTTTCTTT.

The chain is built from TRBV15 and TRBJ2-1, with D tentatively TRBD1 (5 bases). The CDR3 is 15 amino acids. Trimming removed 1 base from V and 1 base from J, with 8 bases in between. Germline V gene lookup returns CDR1 LNHNV and CDR2 YYDKDF (reference sequence). The DNA for the CDR3 is TGTGCCACCAGCAGAGGCAGGGCGTCCTACAATGAGCAGTTCTTC. This codes for CATSRGRASYNEQFF.

This clonotype was seen many times. V and J are TRBV6-1 and TRBJ2-2, with 9 bases fitting TRBD2. Germline V lookup: CDR1 MNHNS, CDR2 SASEGT. J gave up 5 bases and V 6 bases, and 7 bases lay outside the gene matches. This CDR3 spans 15 amino acids. The CDR3 region is CASRAGTSWTGELFF. The CDR3, as DNA: TGTGCCAGCAGGGCCGGGACTAGCTGGACCGGGGAGCTGTTTTTT.

This chain uses TRBV5-1 with TRBJ2-7, with 16 bases matching TRBD2. This CDR3 has 16 amino acids. V lost 4 bases and J lost 6; bases outside the gene matches: 7. Germline lookup yields CDR1 SGHRS and CDR2 YFSETQ. The CDR3 DNA sequence: TGCGCCAGCAGCCAGGGACTAGCGGGAGGGGCCTCCGAGCAGTACTTC. This codes for CASSQGLAGGASEQYF.

The gene calls are TRBV11-2 and TRBJ2-7; D remains ambiguous. The V and J ends lost 5 bases and 7 bases respectively, with 18 bases between them. Germline-derived CDR1 and CDR2 are SGHAT and FQNNGV. There are 14 residues in the CDR3. The CDR3 loop reads CASSSLLRLGEQYF. CDR3 coding DNA: TGTGCCAGCAGCAGTTTACTCCGTTTGGGGGAGCAGTACTTC.

The sample holds a few counts of this clonotype. The V and J genes are TRBV20-1 and TRBJ2-7; no clear D gene. Deletions cut 1 base from V and 3 bases from J, with 13 bases between. Germline V lookup: CDR1 DFQATT, CDR2 SNEGSKA (reference sequence). The CDR3 runs 14 residues. The CDR3 sequence: CSARVATGYYEQYF. For the CDR3, the DNA is TGCAGTGCTAGAGTTGCGACTGGCTACTACGAGCAGTACTTC.

This clonotype has only a few counts. The CDR3 sequence: CASSPGWGLNTEAFF. The CDR3 nucleotides are TGTGCCAGCTCACCAGGCTGGGGGTTGAACACTGAAGCTTTCTTT. The chain recombines TRBV18 with TRBJ1-1; perhaps TRBD1 as D (5 bases). Trimming left V 2 bases short and J 0 bases short, with 10 bases between. From germline, CDR1 is KGHSH and CDR2 LQKENI. The CDR3 sequence is 15 residues long.

The chain employs TRBV20-1 and TRBJ2-2; 8 bases line up with TRBD1. V lost 5 bases, J lost 7 bases, and 9 bases stayed unmatched. Germline assignment: CDR1 DFQATT and CDR2 SNEGSKA (reference sequence). The CDR3 runs to 14 residues. The CDR3 coding sequence is TGCAGTGCTGAAGACAGGGGTCGTGGCGGGGAGCTGTTTTTT. Translating it yields CSAEDRGRGGELFF.

V usage is TRBV5-4 and J usage is TRBJ1-2, with D possibly being TRBD1 (5 bases). CDR3 size: 16 residues. Germline V lookup: CDR1 SGHNT, CDR2 YYREEE (reference sequence). Trimming pared 0 bases from V and 0 bases from J, leaving 12 bases between. The CDR3 loop reads CASSLALTDPNYGYTF. Written as DNA, the CDR3 is TGTGCCAGCAGCTTGGCCTTGACAGACCCTAACTATGGCTACACCTTC. Full variable domain (outside the CDR3, taken from reference TRBV5-4 and TRBJ1-2): ETGVTQSPTHLIKTRGQQVTLRCSSQSGHNTVSWYQQALGQGPQFIFQYYREEENGRGNFPPRFSGLQFPNYSSELNVNALELDDSALYLCASSLALTDPNYGYTFGSGTRLTVV.

This rearrangement joins TRBV27 to TRBJ2-3; 9 bases match TRBD1. The CDR3 runs 13 residues. The germline V gene encodes CDR1 MNHEY and CDR2 SMNVEV (reference sequence). CDR3 amino acids: CVIRDRVTDTQYF. CDR3 nucleotides: TGTGTTATACGGGACAGGGTTACAGATACGCAGTATTTT.

J is TRBJ1-4 and V is TRBV5-1; 9 bases match TRBD1. The CDR3 is 15 amino acids. Looked up from germline, CDR1 is SGHRS and CDR2 is YFSETQ. J gave up 6 bases and V 0 bases, and 3 bases lay outside the gene matches. CDR3 sequence: CASSLGTGGHEKLFF. The CDR3 coding sequence is TGCGCCAGCAGCTTGGGAACAGGGGGCCATGAAAAACTGTTTTTT. The full variable domain, rest sourced from reference TRBV5-1 and TRBJ1-4, is KAGVTQTPRYLIKTRGQQVTLSCSPISGHRSVSWYQQTPGQGLQFLFEYFSETQRNKGNFPGRFSGRQFSNSRSEMNVSTLELGDSALYLCASSLGTGGHEKLFFGSGTQLSVL.

The chain is built from TRBV27 and TRBJ2-7; 9 bases are shared with TRBD1. CDR3 length: 14 amino acids. V shed 6 bases and J 6 bases; nucleotides not matched to a gene: 9. Germline CDR1 and CDR2: MNHEY and SMNVEV (reference sequence). CDR3 in amino acids: CASRTGTGSREQYF. The CDR3 DNA reads as TGTGCCAGCAGAACCGGGACAGGGTCCCGCGAGCAGTACTTC.

This clonotype occurred a few times. V gene TRBV4-2 combines with J gene TRBJ2-1; TRBD1 aligns across 10 bases. This CDR3 has 15 residues. CDR1 and CDR2 from the germline V gene are LGHNA and YNFKEQ. V gave up 5 bases and J gave up 9 bases; unmatched junction bases: 10. The CDR3 nucleotides read TGTGCCAGCAGCAAAAGACAGGGGGCCGGGGGTGAGCAGTTCTTC. Amino acid sequence: CASSKRQGAGGEQFF.

Note on this clonotype: Compared with germline, one end of the junction differs, possibly owing to a read error. The CDR3 DNA follows: TGTGCCATCAGTGAGCAAGGCGCGGGACAGGGAAACAATGAAGCTTTCTTT. Protein: CAISEQGAGQGNNEAFF. The rearrangement links TRBV10-3 to TRBJ1-1, with 9 bases matching TRBD1. CDR1 is ENHRY and CDR2 is SYGVKD in the germline V gene. The CDR3 consists of 17 residues.

This clonotype was observed a few times. The V gene is TRBV18, the J gene TRBJ1-1; a possible D gene is TRBD1 (5 bases). V was shortened by 1 base and J by 1 base, with 10 bases between the two germline ends. The CDR3 loop spans 15 amino acids. Germline CDR1 and CDR2: KGHSH and LQKENI. CDR3 protein: CASSPRGEGNTEAFF. The CDR3 region has the DNA TGTGCCAGCTCACCACGGGGGGAAGGGAACACTGAAGCTTTCTTT.

This chain links TRBV5-5 with TRBJ1-1, with TRBD1 matching over 8 bases. Germline loops: CDR1 SGHKS, CDR2 YYEKEE (reference sequence). This CDR3 is 14 amino acids long. Germline trimming cut 4 bases from V and 3 bases from J; bases unmatched to any gene: 5. CDR3 coding DNA: TGTGCCAGCAGCCGACAGGGGTTAGACACTGAAGCTTTCTTT. It codes for CASSRQGLDTEAFF. The variable domain in full, completed from reference TRBV5-5 and TRBJ1-1, reads DAGVTQSPTHLIKTRGQQVTLRCSPISGHKSVSWYQQVLGQGPQFIFQYYEKEERGRGNFPDRFSARQFPNYSSELNVNALLLGDSALYLCASSRQGLDTEAFFGQGTRLTVV.

The J gene is TRBJ2-2, the V gene TRBV20-1; D remains ambiguous. This CDR3 comprises 15 residues. V lost 0 bases and J 5 bases, leaving 13 bases between the germline ends. Germline V gene data show CDR1 as DFQATT and CDR2 as SNEGSKA (reference sequence). Here the CDR3 reads CSARDLGSYTGELFF. CDR3 nucleotide sequence: TGCAGTGCTAGAGATCTAGGCTCTTATACCGGGGAGCTGTTTTTT.

This sequence joins TRBV5-1 and TRBJ1-2, with 8 bases aligning to TRBD1. After removal of 4 bases from V and 4 bases from J, the junction contained 9 bases not matched to a gene. Germline V gene data show CDR1 as SGHRS and CDR2 as YFSETQ. This CDR3 is built from 15 residues. The CDR3 DNA is TGCGCCAGCAGCGGAGCAACCGGGACAGGCTATGGCTACACCTTC. Its protein product is CASSGATGTGYGYTF.

This clonotype has more than one count but fewer than ten. The J gene is TRBJ2-5, the V gene TRBV7-9; no reliable D call. The V and J ends lost 4 bases and 0 bases respectively, with 12 bases between them. CDR3 length: 15 residues. Germline assignment: CDR1 SEHNR and CDR2 FQNEAQ (reference sequence). CDR3 in DNA: TGTGCCAGCAGCTCCTTCAATCTGTACCAAGAGACCCAGTACTTC. Protein product: CASSSFNLYQETQYF.

This sequence joins TRBV5-1 and TRBJ2-1; no clear D. CDR1 is SGHRS and CDR2 is YFSETQ in the germline V gene. The CDR3 extends over 14 amino acids. Deletions cut 5 bases from V and 7 bases from J, with 16 bases between. CDR3 sequence reads: CASRVRPDPNEQFF. In DNA form, the CDR3 reads TGCGCCAGCAGGGTCCGGCCGGATCCGAATGAGCAGTTCTTC.

The gene calls are TRBV5-1 and TRBJ1-4; 9 bases fit TRBD1. The CDR3 is made up of 17 amino acids. J lost 0 bases, V lost 1 base, and 4 bases had no gene match. Per the germline V gene, CDR1 is SGHRS and CDR2 is YFSETQ. CDR3 DNA: TGCGCCAGCAGCTTGAGGACAGGGGACGCAACTAATGAAAAACTGTTTTTT. This sequence encodes CASSLRTGDATNEKLFF.

Only a few counts were recorded for this clonotype. The chain employs TRBV20-1 and TRBJ2-3; D not certain. The germline V gene encodes CDR1 DFQATT and CDR2 SNEGSKA (reference sequence). The CDR3 is 14 residues long. V lost 5 bases, J lost 1 base, and 13 bases lay in between. The CDR3 DNA follows: TGCAGTGCTTCCATTCCTGAGCGCACAGATACGCAGTATTTT. This translates into CSASIPERTDTQYF.

This clonotype was seen more than once but under ten times. The CDR3 bases are TGTGCCAGCAGTAAGAACAGGGTCGGCACAGATACGCAGTATTTT. It is translated as CASSKNRVGTDTQYF. This chain uses TRBV27 with TRBJ2-3; tentative D call: TRBD1 (6 bases). The CDR3 is 15 amino acids. Germline V gives CDR1 MNHEY, CDR2 SMNVEV (reference sequence). V was cut by 5 bases and J by 1 base, with 13 bases left in between.

The rearrangement joins TRBV11-3 to TRBJ2-1; D is unclear. Germline CDR1 is SGHNT and CDR2 is YENEEA. This CDR3 comprises 15 residues. V shed 4 bases and J shed 0 bases, with 10 bases lying between them. CDR3 bases: TGTGCCAGCAGCTGGGGTCAGAGCTCCTACAATGAGCAGTTCTTC. Its protein is CASSWGQSSYNEQFF.

The V and J genes are TRBV5-1 and TRBJ2-7; D not certain. Germline V gene sequence: CDR1 SGHRS, CDR2 YFSETQ. V was shortened by 7 bases and J by 1 base, with 12 bases between the two germline ends. This CDR3 spans 13 amino acids. This chain's CDR3 is CASQDEISYEQYF. In nucleotides, the CDR3 is TGCGCCAGCCAGGACGAAATATCCTACGAGCAGTACTTC.

There are many counts of this clonotype. The V gene is TRBV5-6, the J gene TRBJ2-5; D is possibly TRBD1 (7 bases). V lost 6 bases and J 5 bases, leaving 23 bases between the germline ends. CDR3 size: 16 residues. Per germline, CDR1 SGHDT and CDR2 YYEEEE. CDR3 coding DNA: TGTGCCAGCAACTCACCAGGGGGGCTGTTTTCGGAGACCCAGTACTTC. Amino acids: CASNSPGGLFSETQYF.

This clonotype occurred a few times. The chain joins TRBV20-1 to TRBJ1-3; D is uncertain. Germline lookup yields CDR1 DFQATT and CDR2 SNEGSKA (reference sequence). The CDR3 contains 15 residues. Trimming removed 1 base at V and 4 bases at J, with 14 bases between. DNA for the CDR3: TGCAGTGCTAGAGTCCCGGCAGGAGAAGGAAACACCATATATTTT. Residues: CSARVPAGEGNTIYF.

The chain couples TRBV7-8 to TRBJ2-1; 7 bases agree with TRBD2. Germline CDR1 SGHVS, CDR2 FQNEAQ. This CDR3 is built from 13 residues. The CDR3 protein is CATLGGSQNEQFF. The CDR3 DNA is TGTGCTACCCTCGGCGGGAGTCAAAATGAGCAGTTCTTC. Drawing the rest from reference TRBV7-8 and TRBJ2-1, the complete variable domain is GAGVSQSPRYKVAKRGQDVALRCDPISGHVSLFWYQQALGQGPEFLTYFQNEAQLDKSGLPSDRFFAERPEGSVSTLKIQRTQQEDSAVYLCATLGGSQNEQFFGPGTRLTVL.